This T cell receptor beta chain was observed in a study of T cell repertoires in cytomegalovirus infection. Overall study context: Epitope selection comprised recently identified HLA-C-restricted CMV epitopes and well-studied HLA-B-restricted CMV epitopes. Study results and limitations: Clonotypes of TCR beta that were HLA-C-restricted and CMV-specific dominated the ex vivo response. Cumulative public TCR beta family frequency identified CMV carriers with the relevant HLA.

One entry per CDR3 protein, called by TCRdb with MiXCR from the reads. The table includes 350,000 to 400,000 distinct CDR3 sequences, roughly 36% detected once. CDR3 size: 16 residues. Germline-derived CDR1 and CDR2 are MNHNS and SASEGT. Trimming removed 5 bases at V and 5 bases at J, with 21 bases between. This clonotype was recorded a few times. What it recognizes is unknown. The chain links TRBV6-1 to TRBJ1-1, with D maybe TRBD1 (6 bases). The sequences come from cultured PBMCs, collected from culture after CMV antigen stimulation. The clonotype was recovered from a human donor in good health (CMV status not recorded). Some clones in this sample may be carry-over from other donors' samples. The chain's CDR3 is CASSPGGGAQGTEAFF. The CDR3, as DNA: TGTGCCAGCAGTCCGGGTGGGGGGGCCCAGGGTACTGAAGCTTTCTTT.